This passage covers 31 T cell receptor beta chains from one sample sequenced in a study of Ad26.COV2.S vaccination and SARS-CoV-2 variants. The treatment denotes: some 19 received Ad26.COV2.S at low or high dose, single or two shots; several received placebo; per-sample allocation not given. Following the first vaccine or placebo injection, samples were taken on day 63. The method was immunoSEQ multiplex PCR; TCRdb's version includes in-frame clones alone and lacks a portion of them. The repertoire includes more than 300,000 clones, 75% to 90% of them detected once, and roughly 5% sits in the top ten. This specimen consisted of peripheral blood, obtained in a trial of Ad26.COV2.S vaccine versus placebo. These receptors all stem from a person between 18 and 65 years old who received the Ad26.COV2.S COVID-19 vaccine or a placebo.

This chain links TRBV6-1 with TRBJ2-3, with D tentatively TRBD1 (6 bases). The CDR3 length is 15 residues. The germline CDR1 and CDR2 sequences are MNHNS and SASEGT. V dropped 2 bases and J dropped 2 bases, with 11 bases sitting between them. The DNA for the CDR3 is TGTGCCAGCAGTGAAATACAGGGTCTCACAGATACGCAGTATTTT. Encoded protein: CASSEIQGLTDTQYF.

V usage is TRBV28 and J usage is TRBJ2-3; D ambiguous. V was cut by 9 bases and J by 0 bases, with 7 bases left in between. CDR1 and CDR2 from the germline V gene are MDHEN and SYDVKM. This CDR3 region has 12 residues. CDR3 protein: CASKPSTDTQYF. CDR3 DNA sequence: TGTGCCAGTAAGCCTAGCACAGATACGCAGTATTTT.

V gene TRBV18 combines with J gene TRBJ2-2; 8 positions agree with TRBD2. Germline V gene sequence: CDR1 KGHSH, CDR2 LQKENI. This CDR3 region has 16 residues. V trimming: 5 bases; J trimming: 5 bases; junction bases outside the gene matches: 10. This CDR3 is CASSALAGGTTGELFF. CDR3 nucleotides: TGTGCCAGCTCAGCCCTGGCGGGAGGAACTACCGGGGAGCTGTTTTTT.

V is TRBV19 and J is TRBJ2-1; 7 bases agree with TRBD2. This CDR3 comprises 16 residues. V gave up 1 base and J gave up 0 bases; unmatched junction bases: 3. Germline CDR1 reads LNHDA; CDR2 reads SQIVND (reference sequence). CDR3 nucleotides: TGTGCCAGTAGTATAGCACGGGAGGTCTCCTACAATGAGCAGTTCTTC. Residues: CASSIAREVSYNEQFF.

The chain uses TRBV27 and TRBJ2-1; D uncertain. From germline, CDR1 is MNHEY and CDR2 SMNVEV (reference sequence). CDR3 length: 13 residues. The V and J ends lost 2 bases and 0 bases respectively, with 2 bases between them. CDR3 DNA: TGTGCCAGCAGTTTACCCTCCTACAATGAGCAGTTCTTC. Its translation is CASSLPSYNEQFF.

This CDR3 is CASSKNRDTEAFF. The CDR3 DNA is TGTGCCAGCAGCAAGAACAGGGACACTGAAGCTTTCTTT. This chain joins TRBV7-9 and TRBJ1-1, with D possibly TRBD1 on 6 matching bases. V lost 5 bases to trimming and J lost 3 bases, with 10 bases between them. The CDR3 has 13 residues. The germline V gene has CDR1 SEHNR and CDR2 FQNEAQ (reference sequence).

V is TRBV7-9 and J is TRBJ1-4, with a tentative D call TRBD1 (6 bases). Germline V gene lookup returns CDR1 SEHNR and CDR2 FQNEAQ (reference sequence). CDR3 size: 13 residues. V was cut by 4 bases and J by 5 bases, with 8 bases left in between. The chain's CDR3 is CASSWDNNEKLFF. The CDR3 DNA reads TGTGCCAGCAGCTGGGACAACAATGAAAAACTGTTTTTT.

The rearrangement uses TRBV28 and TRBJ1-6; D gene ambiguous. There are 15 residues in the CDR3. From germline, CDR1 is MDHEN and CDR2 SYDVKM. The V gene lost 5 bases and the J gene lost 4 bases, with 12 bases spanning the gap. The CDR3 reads CASSPMLGYNSPLHF. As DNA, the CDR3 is TGTGCCAGCAGTCCAATGCTTGGGTATAATTCACCCCTCCACTTT.

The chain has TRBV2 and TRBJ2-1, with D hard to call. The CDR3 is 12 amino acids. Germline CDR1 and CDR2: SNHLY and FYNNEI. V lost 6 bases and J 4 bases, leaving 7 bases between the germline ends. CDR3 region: CASRKTYNEQFF. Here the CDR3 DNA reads TGTGCCAGCAGAAAGACATACAATGAGCAGTTCTTC.

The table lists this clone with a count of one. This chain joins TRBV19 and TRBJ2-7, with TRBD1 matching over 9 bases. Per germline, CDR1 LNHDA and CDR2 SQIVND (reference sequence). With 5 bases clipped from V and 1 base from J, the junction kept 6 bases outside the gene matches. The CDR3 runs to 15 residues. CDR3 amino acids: CASSPSGTGSYEQYF. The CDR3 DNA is TGTGCCAGTAGTCCTTCCGGGACAGGGTCCTACGAGCAGTACTTC.

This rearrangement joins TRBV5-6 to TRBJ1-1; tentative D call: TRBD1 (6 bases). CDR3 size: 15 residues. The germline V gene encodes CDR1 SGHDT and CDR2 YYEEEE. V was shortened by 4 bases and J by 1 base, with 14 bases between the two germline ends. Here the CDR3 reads CASSPTRTENTEAFF. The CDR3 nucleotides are TGTGCCAGCAGCCCTACCCGGACAGAGAACACTGAAGCTTTCTTT.

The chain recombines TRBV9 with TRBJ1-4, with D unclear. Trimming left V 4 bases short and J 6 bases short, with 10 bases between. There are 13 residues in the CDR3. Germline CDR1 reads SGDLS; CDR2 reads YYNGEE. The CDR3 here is CASSTDNDEKLFF. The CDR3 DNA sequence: TGTGCCAGCAGCACAGACAACGATGAAAAACTGTTTTTT.

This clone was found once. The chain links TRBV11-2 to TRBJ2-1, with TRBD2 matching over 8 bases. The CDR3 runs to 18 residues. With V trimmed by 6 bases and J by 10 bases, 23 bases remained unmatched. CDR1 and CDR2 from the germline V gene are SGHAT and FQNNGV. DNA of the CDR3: TGTGCCAGCAGTCAAACATCTAATTTCGGACTAGCAGAGGCGGAGCAGTTCTTC. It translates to CASSQTSNFGLAEAEQFF.

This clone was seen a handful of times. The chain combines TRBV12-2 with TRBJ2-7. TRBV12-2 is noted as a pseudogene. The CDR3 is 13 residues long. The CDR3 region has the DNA TGTGCAAGTCGCTCGGACGGTCCCTACGAGCAGTACTTC. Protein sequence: CASRSDGPYEQYF.

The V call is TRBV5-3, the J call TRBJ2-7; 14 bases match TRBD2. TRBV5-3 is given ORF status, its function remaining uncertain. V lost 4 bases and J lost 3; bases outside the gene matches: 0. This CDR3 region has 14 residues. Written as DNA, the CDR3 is TGTGCCAGAAGCGGGACTAGCGGGGGCTACGAGCAGTACTTC. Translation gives CARSGTSGGYEQYF.

CDR3 loop: CASSSSQGPPQPQHF. In nucleotides, the CDR3 is TGTGCCAGCAGTAGCTCACAGGGTCCCCCTCAGCCCCAGCATTTT. The chain joins TRBV6-6 to TRBJ1-5; a weak D match, TRBD1 (6 bases). V lost 5 bases to trimming and J lost 6 bases, with 17 bases between them. This CDR3 region has 15 residues. Germline CDR1 and CDR2: MNHNY and SVGAGI (reference sequence).

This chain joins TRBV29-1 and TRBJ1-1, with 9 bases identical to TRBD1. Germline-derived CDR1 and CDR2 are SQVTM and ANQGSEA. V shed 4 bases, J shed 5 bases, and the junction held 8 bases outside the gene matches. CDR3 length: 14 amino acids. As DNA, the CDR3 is TGCAGCGTTGGTGGGACAGGGTCAGTTACTGAAGCTTTCTTT. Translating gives CSVGGTGSVTEAFF.

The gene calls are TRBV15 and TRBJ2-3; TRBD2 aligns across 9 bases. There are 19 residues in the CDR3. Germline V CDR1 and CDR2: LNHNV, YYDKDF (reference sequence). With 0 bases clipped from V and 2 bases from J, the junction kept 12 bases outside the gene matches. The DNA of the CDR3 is TGTGCCACCAGCAGAGATCCCCCTAATAGCGGGGGACCCACAGATACGCAGTATTTT. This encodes CATSRDPPNSGGPTDTQYF.

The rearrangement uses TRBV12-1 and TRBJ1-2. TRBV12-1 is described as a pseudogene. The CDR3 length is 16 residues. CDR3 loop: CASSLVGVEANYGYTF. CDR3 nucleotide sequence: TGTGCCAGCAGCTTGGTGGGGGTCGAAGCTAACTATGGCTACACCTTC.

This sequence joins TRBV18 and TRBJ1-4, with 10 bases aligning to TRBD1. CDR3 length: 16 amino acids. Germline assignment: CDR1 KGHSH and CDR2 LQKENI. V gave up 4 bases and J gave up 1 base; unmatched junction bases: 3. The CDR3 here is CASSQGQGETNEKLFF. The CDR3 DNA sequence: TGTGCCAGCTCACAAGGACAGGGGGAAACTAATGAAAAACTGTTTTTT.

The CDR3 DNA reads as TGTGCCAGTAGTATGGGGACGCTAGTGAATCAGCCCCAGCATTTT. This sequence encodes CASSMGTLVNQPQHF. The rearrangement uses TRBV19 and TRBJ1-5; D might be TRBD1 (5 bases). The germline gives CDR1 LNHDA, CDR2 SQIVND (reference sequence). The CDR3 has 15 amino acids. V lost 3 bases and J 4 bases, leaving 13 bases between the germline ends.

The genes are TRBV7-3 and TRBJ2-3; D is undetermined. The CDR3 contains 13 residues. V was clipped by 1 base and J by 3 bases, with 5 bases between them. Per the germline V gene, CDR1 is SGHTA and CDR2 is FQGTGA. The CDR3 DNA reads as TGTGCCAGCAGCTTAAGCGTAACAGATACGCAGTATTTT. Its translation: CASSLSVTDTQYF.

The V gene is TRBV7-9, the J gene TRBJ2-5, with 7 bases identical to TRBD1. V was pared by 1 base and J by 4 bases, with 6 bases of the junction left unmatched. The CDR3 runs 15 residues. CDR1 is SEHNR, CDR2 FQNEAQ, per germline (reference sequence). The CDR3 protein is CASSLVQGESETQYF. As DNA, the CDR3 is TGTGCCAGCAGCTTAGTCCAGGGGGAATCAGAGACCCAGTACTTC.

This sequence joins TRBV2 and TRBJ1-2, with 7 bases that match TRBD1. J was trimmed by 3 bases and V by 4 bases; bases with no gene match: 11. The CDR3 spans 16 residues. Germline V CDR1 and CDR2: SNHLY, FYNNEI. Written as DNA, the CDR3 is TGTGCCAGCAGTGCAGGGACAGCGCCTGGAGACTATGGCTACACCTTC. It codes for CASSAGTAPGDYGYTF.

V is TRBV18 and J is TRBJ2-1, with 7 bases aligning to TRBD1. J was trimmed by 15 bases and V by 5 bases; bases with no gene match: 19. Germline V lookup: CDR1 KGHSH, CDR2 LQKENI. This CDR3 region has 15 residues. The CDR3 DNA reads TGTGCCAGCTCATCCGAAAATAAACCTAGACAGGGTTGGTTCTTC. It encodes CASSSENKPRQGWFF.

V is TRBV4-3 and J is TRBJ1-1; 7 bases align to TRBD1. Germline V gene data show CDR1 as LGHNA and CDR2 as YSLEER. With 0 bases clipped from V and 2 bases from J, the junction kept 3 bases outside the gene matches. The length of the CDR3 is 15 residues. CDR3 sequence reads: CASSQDPGGNTEAFF. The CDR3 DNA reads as TGCGCCAGCAGCCAAGACCCAGGGGGAAACACTGAAGCTTTCTTT.

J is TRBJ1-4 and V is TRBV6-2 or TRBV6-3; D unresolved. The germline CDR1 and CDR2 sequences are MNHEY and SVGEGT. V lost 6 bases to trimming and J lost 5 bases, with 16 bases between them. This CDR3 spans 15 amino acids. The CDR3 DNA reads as TGTGCCAGCAGCAGGAACGCGGCCCGAAATGAAAAACTGTTTTTT. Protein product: CASSRNAARNEKLFF.

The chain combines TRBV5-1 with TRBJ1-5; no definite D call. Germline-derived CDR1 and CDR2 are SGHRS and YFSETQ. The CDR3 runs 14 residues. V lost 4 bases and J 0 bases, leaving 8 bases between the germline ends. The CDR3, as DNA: TGCGCCAGCAGCCCGGACGGTAGCAATCAGCCCCAGCATTTT. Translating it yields CASSPDGSNQPQHF.

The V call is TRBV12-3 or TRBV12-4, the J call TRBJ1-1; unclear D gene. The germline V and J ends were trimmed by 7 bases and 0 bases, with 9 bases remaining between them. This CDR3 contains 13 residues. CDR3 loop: CASTREVNTEAFF. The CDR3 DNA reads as TGTGCCAGCACGAGGGAGGTGAACACTGAAGCTTTCTTT.

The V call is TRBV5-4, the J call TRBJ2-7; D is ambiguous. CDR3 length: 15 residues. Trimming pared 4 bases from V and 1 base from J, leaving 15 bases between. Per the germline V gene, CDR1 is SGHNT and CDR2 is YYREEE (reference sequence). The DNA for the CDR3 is TGTGCCAGCAGCCCATGGCCAGGACGGTCCTACGAGCAGTACTTC. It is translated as CASSPWPGRSYEQYF.

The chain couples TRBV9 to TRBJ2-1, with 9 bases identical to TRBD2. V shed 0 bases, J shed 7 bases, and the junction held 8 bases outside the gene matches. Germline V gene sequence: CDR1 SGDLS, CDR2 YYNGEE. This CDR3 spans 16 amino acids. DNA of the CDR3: TGTGCCAGCAGCGTAGCTGTTTTGCGGGAGGGTAATGAGCAGTTCTTC. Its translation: CASSVAVLREGNEQFF. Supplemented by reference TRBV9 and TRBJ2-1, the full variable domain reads DSGVTQTPKHLITATGQRVTLRCSPRSGDLSVYWYQQSLDQGLQFLIQYYNGEERAKGNILERFSAQQFPDLHSELNLSSLELGDSALYFCASSVAVLREGNEQFFGPGTRLTVL.